These 31 T cell receptor beta chains share one sample of origin, sequenced in a study of T cell repertoires in cytomegalovirus infection. TCRdb reprocessed the reads with MiXCR, giving one entry per CDR3 protein. In the table there are 180,000 or so distinct CDR3 sequences, approximately 18% of which are singletons. The sequencing sample was made of CD8+ T cells from PBMCs. These TCRs come from a human donor in good health (CMV status not recorded). Some clones in this sample may be carry-over from other donors' samples.

DNA of the CDR3: TGTGCCAGCACGACAGGGATTGGCACAGATACGCAGTATTTT. As protein: CASTTGIGTDTQYF. The chain joins TRBV2 to TRBJ2-3, with 7 bases that match TRBD1. The germline gives CDR1 SNHLY, CDR2 FYNNEI. The CDR3 spans 14 residues. J was trimmed by 1 base and V by 7 bases; bases with no gene match: 5.

This clonotype was recorded a few times. The CDR3: CSVEERFTGANVLTF. The CDR3, as DNA: TGCAGCGTTGAAGAGCGATTTACTGGGGCCAACGTCCTGACTTTC. The V call is TRBV29-1, the J call TRBJ2-6; D uncertain. Germline V gene lookup returns CDR1 SQVTM and CDR2 ANQGSEA. The CDR3 loop spans 15 amino acids. Trimming left V 0 bases short and J 2 bases short, with 8 bases between.

This clonotype showed up many times. This sequence joins TRBV5-6 and TRBJ2-1, with D perhaps matching TRBD2 (7 bases). Germline V gene data show CDR1 as SGHDT and CDR2 as YYEEEE. V lost 4 bases and J 2 bases, leaving 16 bases between the germline ends. The CDR3 runs to 16 residues. The CDR3 spells CASSPSGGLTYNEQFF. The DNA for the CDR3 is TGTGCCAGCAGCCCTTCGGGGGGCTTAACCTACAATGAGCAGTTCTTC.

The chain uses TRBV2 and TRBJ1-5; D remains ambiguous. V gave up 5 bases and J gave up 4 bases, with 12 bases separating them. The CDR3 is 14 amino acids. Per the germline V gene, CDR1 is SNHLY and CDR2 is FYNNEI. The CDR3 sequence: CASSPGGLNQPQHF. CDR3 sequence (DNA): TGTGCCAGCAGTCCCGGAGGACTTAATCAGCCCCAGCATTTT.

This clonotype was found a few times. In DNA form, the CDR3 reads TGCAGTGCTAGATCTGGGACAGGGGGTATCGCTGAAGCTTTCTTT. It specifies CSARSGTGGIAEAFF. This chain links TRBV20-1 with TRBJ1-1; 11 bases fit TRBD1. The CDR3 runs 15 residues. V trimming: 2 bases; J trimming: 6 bases; junction bases outside the gene matches: 8. Looked up from germline, CDR1 is DFQATT and CDR2 is SNEGSKA (reference sequence).

This clonotype was found a few times. The chain carries TRBV7-9 and TRBJ2-3; D unclear. This CDR3 has 14 residues. Germline-derived CDR1 and CDR2 are SEHNR and FQNEAQ (reference sequence). V was cut by 6 bases and J by 1 base, with 11 bases left in between. The CDR3 sequence is CASRNEVRTDTQYF. The CDR3 DNA reads as TGTGCCAGCAGGAATGAAGTCCGCACAGATACGCAGTATTTT.

The chain links TRBV11-3 to TRBJ1-1; D uncertain. Germline CDR1 reads SGHNT; CDR2 reads YENEEA. The germline V and J ends were trimmed by 3 bases and 2 bases, with 7 bases remaining between them. The CDR3 loop spans 13 amino acids. CDR3 protein: CASSFGTNTEAFF. CDR3 DNA: TGTGCCAGCAGCTTTGGCACCAACACTGAAGCTTTCTTT. Complete variable domain (other parts from reference TRBV11-3 and TRBJ1-1): EAGVVQSPRYKIIEKKQPVAFWCNPISGHNTLYWYLQNLGQGPELLIRYENEEAVDDSQLPKDRFSAERLKGVDSTLKIQPAELGDSAVYLCASSFGTNTEAFFGQGTRLTVV.

A few counts support this clonotype. The chain uses TRBV25-1 and TRBJ1-2; D is unclear. The CDR3 totals 14 residues. The germline CDR1 and CDR2 sequences are MGHDK and SYGVNS. V was clipped by 3 bases and J by 3 bases, with 11 bases between them. The CDR3, as DNA: TGTGCCAGCAGTGATCTCTCGCTACACTATGGCTACACCTTC. This encodes CASSDLSLHYGYTF.

This clonotype showed up just a few times. The V gene is TRBV4-3, the J gene TRBJ1-6; D is uncertain. The germline gives CDR1 LGHNA, CDR2 YSLEER. The CDR3 sequence is 13 residues long. V lost 2 bases and J 9 bases, leaving 8 bases between the germline ends. DNA for the CDR3: TGCGCCAGCAGCCAAAGTCTCGGTTCACCCCTCCACTTT. Encoded protein: CASSQSLGSPLHF.

This chain links TRBV15 with TRBJ2-5; 7 bases match TRBD2. V dropped 7 bases and J dropped 1; count of bases not matched to a gene: 3. Germline values: CDR1 LNHNV, CDR2 YYDKDF (reference sequence). CDR3 length equals 13 residues. This chain's CDR3 is CATKSGVQETQYF. CDR3 nucleotides: TGTGCCACCAAAAGCGGGGTCCAAGAGACCCAGTACTTC.

This clonotype was seen a few times. CDR3 protein: CASRWTGRSEQFF. CDR3 nucleotide sequence: TGTGCCAGCAGATGGACAGGGCGAAGTGAGCAGTTCTTC. The gene calls are TRBV6-5 and TRBJ2-1; 8 bases map to TRBD1. Germline V gene sequence: CDR1 MNHEY, CDR2 SVGAGI. The CDR3 spans 13 residues. After removal of 6 bases from V and 9 bases from J, the junction contained 7 bases not matched to a gene.

The chain is built from TRBV27 and TRBJ2-7; 7 positions agree with TRBD1. Losses at the gene ends were 5 bases for V and 9 bases for J; bases not matched to a gene: 13. Germline V lookup: CDR1 MNHEY, CDR2 SMNVEV (reference sequence). This CDR3 has 14 amino acids. Here the CDR3 DNA reads TGTGCCAGCAGTCACTCGGGACAGATCCTAGGGCAGTACTTC. It specifies CASSHSGQILGQYF.

This clonotype was counted ten times or more. This CDR3 reads CASTRIGGNQPQHF. CDR3 DNA sequence: TGTGCCAGCACTCGAATTGGGGGTAATCAGCCCCAGCATTTT. The chain employs TRBV12-3 or TRBV12-4 and TRBJ1-5; tentative D call: TRBD1 (5 bases). Trimming left V 7 bases short and J 4 bases short, with 14 bases between. CDR3 length: 14 residues.

The J gene is TRBJ1-4, the V gene TRBV28; D perhaps matches TRBD1 (5 bases). The germline V gene encodes CDR1 MDHEN and CDR2 SYDVKM. Trimming pared 5 bases from V and 3 bases from J, leaving 13 bases between. The CDR3 extends over 15 amino acids. CDR3 sequence reads: CASSDSRRANEKLFF. In nucleotides, the CDR3 is TGTGCCAGCAGTGACAGTCGTCGGGCTAATGAAAAACTGTTTTTT.

This clonotype was observed a handful of times. V and J are TRBV7-9 and TRBJ1-1, with D perhaps matching TRBD1 (6 bases). CDR3 length: 16 amino acids. V lost 4 bases to trimming and J lost 5 bases, with 20 bases between them. Germline V gene sequence: CDR1 SEHNR, CDR2 FQNEAQ (reference sequence). The CDR3 protein is CASSSPDSSERTEAFF. The CDR3 nucleotides read TGTGCCAGCAGCTCCCCGGACAGCTCGGAGCGGACTGAAGCTTTCTTT.

This clonotype has just a few counts. This chain links TRBV12-3 or TRBV12-4 with TRBJ2-7; D might be TRBD1 (7 bases). The V end was cut by 0 bases, the J end by 2 bases, with 11 bases between. The CDR3 spans 15 residues. This chain's CDR3 is CASSLAPRGAYEQYF. CDR3 DNA sequence: TGTGCCAGCAGTTTAGCGCCCAGGGGGGCCTACGAGCAGTACTTC.

This clonotype has at least ten counts. V usage is TRBV7-9 and J usage is TRBJ2-3; D ambiguous. This CDR3 is 13 amino acids long. Germline V lookup: CDR1 SEHNR, CDR2 FQNEAQ (reference sequence). Between the trimmed V and J ends, which lost 5 bases and 4 bases, there was a span of 10 bases. CDR3 residues: CASSQVVADTQYF. The CDR3 region has the DNA TGTGCCAGCAGCCAGGTGGTGGCAGATACGCAGTATTTT.

CDR3 coding DNA: TGTGCCAGCCCCCCGGGGCCTCGTGGGAATGAGCAGTTCTTC. It codes for CASPPGPRGNEQFF. This rearrangement joins TRBV6-8 to TRBJ2-1; either TRBD1 or TRBD2 may supply D (5 bases each). Germline lookup yields CDR1 MNHGY and CDR2 SAAAGT. The CDR3 contains 14 residues. V was clipped by 8 bases and J by 7 bases, with 18 bases between them.

To note about this clonotype: The junction departs from germline at one end; a sequencing error may be responsible. The chain links TRBV12-3 or TRBV12-4 to TRBJ2-6, with TRBD2 as a possible D gene (6 bases). The CDR3 length is 15 residues. CDR3 loop: CASSFGGSGANGLTF. The CDR3 DNA reads as TGTGCCAGCAGTTTCGGGGGTTCTGGGGCCAACGGCCTGACTTTC.

The V and J genes are TRBV19 and TRBJ1-1; D call uncertain. V lost 3 bases and J lost 5, with 7 bases in between. Per germline, CDR1 LNHDA and CDR2 SQIVND (reference sequence). The CDR3 consists of 12 residues. CDR3 sequence: CASSILDTEAFF. The DNA for the CDR3 is TGTGCCAGTAGTATCTTGGATACTGAAGCTTTCTTT.

This clonotype showed up just a few times. The CDR3 bases are TGTGCCAGTAGCCCAGACAGGGCCGGAAACACCATATATTTT. As protein: CASSPDRAGNTIYF. The rearrangement links TRBV19 to TRBJ1-3; TRBD1 aligns across 7 bases. Per the germline V gene, CDR1 is LNHDA and CDR2 is SQIVND (reference sequence). V was clipped by 6 bases and J by 4 bases; unmatched bases: 6. The CDR3 loop spans 14 amino acids.

This clonotype was seen only a few times. The gene calls are TRBV29-1 and TRBJ1-2, with 8 bases identical to TRBD1. Germline-derived CDR1 and CDR2 are SQVTM and ANQGSEA. V lost 6 bases and J lost 4; bases outside the gene matches: 7. The CDR3 loop spans 13 amino acids. CDR3 nucleotide sequence: TGCAGCGTCTCAGGGGGCGGAAGCTATGGCTACACCTTC. The encoded protein is CSVSGGGSYGYTF. The full variable domain, its missing parts supplied by reference TRBV29-1 and TRBJ1-2, is SAVISQKPSRDICQRGTSLTIQCQVDSQVTMMFWYRQQPGQSLTLIATANQGSEATYESGFVIDKFPISRPNLTFSTLTVSNMSPEDSSIYLCSVSGGGSYGYTFGSGTRLTVV.

Turning to this clonotype: A much larger clonotype is one base distant, so this may be a read error. The genes are TRBV7-6 and TRBJ2-1; D perhaps matches TRBD2 (7 bases). This CDR3 spans 14 amino acids. Germline-derived CDR1 and CDR2 are SGHVS and FNYEAQ. DNA of the CDR3: TGTGCCAGCAGCACCGCGGGGGCTGGAAATGGGCAGTTCTTC. It codes for CASSTAGAGNGQFF.

In this sample, this clonotype turned up a few times. The chain joins TRBV6-1 to TRBJ2-7; D gene ambiguous. The germline gives CDR1 MNHNS, CDR2 SASEGT. The CDR3 is made up of 13 amino acids. Trimming took 10 bases from V and 0 from J, leaving 13 bases between them. The CDR3 DNA reads as TGTGCCACCGCACACCTGAGCTCCTACGAGCAGTACTTC. Protein sequence: CATAHLSSYEQYF.

This clonotype appeared a few times. This chain uses TRBV4-1 with TRBJ2-7; D may correspond to TRBD1 or TRBD2 (5 bases each). This CDR3 is built from 14 residues. V was trimmed by 5 bases and J by 2 bases, leaving 13 bases between them. Germline V gene data show CDR1 as MGHRA and CDR2 as YSYEKL. The CDR3 sequence is CASSDRDGAYEQYF. As DNA, the CDR3 is TGCGCCAGCAGCGACCGGGACGGAGCCTACGAGCAGTACTTC.

This clonotype has more than one count but fewer than ten. V gene TRBV6-1 combines with J gene TRBJ2-7; D remains ambiguous. This CDR3 spans 11 amino acids. V gave up 3 bases and J gave up 7 bases, with 7 bases separating them. CDR1 MNHNS and CDR2 SASEGT come from the germline V gene. Here the CDR3 reads CASSEFREQYF. The CDR3 region has the DNA TGTGCCAGCAGTGAGTTCCGGGAGCAGTACTTC.

This sequence joins TRBV7-9 and TRBJ2-7; D is uncertain. V was pared by 5 bases and J by 3 bases, with 17 bases between. The CDR3 has 15 residues. CDR1 is SEHNR and CDR2 is FQNEAQ in the germline V gene (reference sequence). The CDR3 nucleotides read TGTGCCAGCAGCCCCAATATAGCCGATATCTACGAGCAGTACTTC. This encodes CASSPNIADIYEQYF.

The chain uses TRBV7-9 and TRBJ1-5, with D unresolved. V lost 1 base to trimming and J lost 6 bases, with 10 bases between them. The germline V gene has CDR1 SEHNR and CDR2 FQNEAQ (reference sequence). The CDR3 sequence is 14 residues long. The CDR3 sequence: CASSLGPSGQPQHF. CDR3 nucleotides: TGTGCCAGCAGCTTAGGTCCCTCAGGTCAGCCCCAGCATTTT.

The V gene is TRBV28, the J gene TRBJ2-7; TRBD1 is a possible D gene (6 bases). Germline CDR1 and CDR2: MDHEN and SYDVKM. With 8 bases removed from V and 3 bases from J, the gap between germline ends came to 20 bases. This CDR3 spans 15 amino acids. DNA for the CDR3: TGTGCCAGCTCAGGGGCACGTAGGGGAATCTACGAGCAGTACTTC. Its translation: CASSGARRGIYEQYF.

This chain uses TRBV29-1 with TRBJ1-1; 10 bases agree with TRBD1. The CDR3 has 13 amino acids. The J segment lost 8 bases and the V segment lost 8 bases, leaving 11 bases of the junction unmatched. CDR1 is SQVTM and CDR2 is ANQGSEA in the germline V gene. The CDR3 protein is CSIDRGRGKEAFF. CDR3 nucleotide sequence: TGCAGCATAGACAGGGGGCGAGGAAAGGAAGCTTTCTTT.

This chain links TRBV7-9 with TRBJ1-5, with D hard to call. CDR3 length equals 15 residues. Germline CDR1 is SEHNR and CDR2 is FQNEAQ (reference sequence). Between the trimmed V and J ends, which lost 0 bases and 2 bases, there was a span of 8 bases. The DNA of the CDR3 is TGTGCCAGCAGCTTAGCAGGGTCAGGCAATCAGCCCCAGCATTTT. Translation: CASSLAGSGNQPQHF.